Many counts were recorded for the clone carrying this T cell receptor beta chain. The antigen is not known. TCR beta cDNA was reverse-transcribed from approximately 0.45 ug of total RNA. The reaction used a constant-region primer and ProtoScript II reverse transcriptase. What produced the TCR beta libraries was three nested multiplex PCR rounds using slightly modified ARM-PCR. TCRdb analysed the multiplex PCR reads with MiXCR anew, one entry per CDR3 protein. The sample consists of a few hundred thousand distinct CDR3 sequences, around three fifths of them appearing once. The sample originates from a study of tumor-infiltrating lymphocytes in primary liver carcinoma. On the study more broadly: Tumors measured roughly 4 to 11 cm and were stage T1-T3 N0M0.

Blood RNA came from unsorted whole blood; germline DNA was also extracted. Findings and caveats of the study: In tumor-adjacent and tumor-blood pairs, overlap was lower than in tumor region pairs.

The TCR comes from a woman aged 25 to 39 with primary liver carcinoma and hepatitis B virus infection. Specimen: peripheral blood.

This chain's CDR3 is CASRPQVNTGELFF. The CDR3 DNA follows: TGTGCCAGCAGGCCACAGGTGAACACCGGGGAGCTGTTTTTT. This sequence joins TRBV12-3 or TRBV12-4 and TRBJ2-2; TRBD1 might be the D (5 bases). With 6 bases removed from V and 1 base from J, the gap between germline ends came to 9 bases. CDR3 length: 14 residues.